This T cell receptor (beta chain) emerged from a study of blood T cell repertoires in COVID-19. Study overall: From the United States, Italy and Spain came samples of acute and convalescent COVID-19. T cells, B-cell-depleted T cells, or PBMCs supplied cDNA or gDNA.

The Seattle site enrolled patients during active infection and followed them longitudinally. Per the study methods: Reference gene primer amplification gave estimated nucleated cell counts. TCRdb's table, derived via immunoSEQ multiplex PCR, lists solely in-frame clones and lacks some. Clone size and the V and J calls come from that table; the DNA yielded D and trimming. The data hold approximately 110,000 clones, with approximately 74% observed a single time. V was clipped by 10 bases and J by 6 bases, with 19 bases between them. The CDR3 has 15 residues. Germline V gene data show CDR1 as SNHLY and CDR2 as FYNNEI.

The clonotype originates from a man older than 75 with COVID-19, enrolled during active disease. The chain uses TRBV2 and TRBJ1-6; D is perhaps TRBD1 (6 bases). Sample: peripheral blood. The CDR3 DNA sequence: TGTGCCACCTCGGCCATGGGGGCCGGTAATTCACCCCTCCACTTT. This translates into CATSAMGAGNSPLHF.